These T cell receptor beta chains were read from a single sample in a study of shared clonotypes between healthy human individuals. The protocol was immunoSEQ multiplex PCR, while the TCRdb copy is restricted to in-frame clones and leaves out a portion. The sample consists of approximately 2,300,000 clones, around 93% of them appearing once. The specimen sequenced was naive CD4+ T cells from PBMCs. These receptors were collected from a man between 18 and 29 years old in good health. Some clones in this sample may be carry-over from other donors' samples. Both conserved end residues are part of each CDR3. The order of the fields is V gene, J gene, clone size, D gene, CDR3 protein, CDR3 DNA. D genes are given only for firm matches. Some rows mark clone size as missing; the rest say once, few, many or name a class of expanded clone.

>TRBV4-1|TRBJ2-7|once|TRBD1
CASSQDPGQAYEQYF
TGCGCCAGCAGCCAAGATCCGGGACAGGCCTACGAGCAGTACTTC
>TRBV5-4|TRBJ1-1|.|.
CASSLEYGPEAFF
TGTGCCAGCAGCTTGGAGTACGGTCCTGAAGCTTTCTTT
>TRBV5-1|TRBJ1-6|.|.
CASSPDNNSPLHF
TGCGCCAGCAGCCCTGACAACAATTCACCCCTCCACTTT
>TRBV28|TRBJ1-1|.|.
CASTDSNTEAFF
TGTGCCAGCACGGACAGTAACACTGAAGCTTTCTTT
>TRBV7-9|TRBJ2-2|.|.
CASAGSGGELFF
TGTGCCAGCGCGGGGTCTGGCGGGGAGCTGTTTTTT
>TRBV5-1|TRBJ1-1|.|TRBD1
CASSLGGTENTEAFF
TGCGCCAGCAGCTTGGGTGGGACAGAGAACACTGAAGCTTTCTTT
>TRBV7-8|TRBJ2-5|.|.
CASSLSYSLAPREQYF
TGTGCCAGCAGCTTAAGTTACAGCCTTGCCCCTAGAGAGCAGTACTTC
>TRBV19|TRBJ2-1|.|TRBD2
CASSSLEFASGRANEQFF
TGTGCCAGTAGTAGCTTAGAGTTCGCTAGCGGGAGGGCCAATGAGCAGTTCTTC
>TRBV25-1|TRBJ2-1|.|.
CASSDPGTSGGEQFF
TGTGCCAGCAGTGACCCCGGGACGAGCGGCGGTGAGCAGTTCTTC
>TRBV6-6|TRBJ1-2|.|.
CASSYGDTHYGYTF
TGTGCCAGCAGTTACGGGGACACTCACTATGGCTACACCTTC
>TRBV19|TRBJ1-5|.|TRBD1
CASSAKRQGSNQPQHF
TGTGCCAGTAGCGCTAAACGACAGGGATCCAATCAGCCCCAGCATTTT
>TRBV15|TRBJ2-1|.|.
CATSAYGGYNEQFF
TGTGCCACCAGCGCATACGGGGGTTACAATGAGCAGTTCTTC
>TRBV5-1|TRBJ1-1|.|.
CASSLATGGNTEAFF
TGCGCCAGCAGCTTGGCCACGGGGGGGAACACTGAAGCTTTCTTT
>TRBV19|TRBJ2-7|.|TRBD2
CASSRSSGTYYEQYF
TGTGCCAGTAGTCGGTCTAGCGGGACCTACTACGAGCAGTACTTC
>TRBV6-1|TRBJ2-7|once|.
CASSTPTGTPYEQYF
TGTGCCAGCAGTACCCCTACGGGGACACCCTACGAGCAGTACTTC
>TRBV6-5|TRBJ2-7|.|.
CASSLNRGRAEQYF
TGTGCCAGCAGCCTAAATCGGGGCAGGGCCGAGCAGTACTTC
>TRBV30|TRBJ2-7|.|.
CAWSLWDRASKTYEQYF
TGTGCCTGGAGTTTGTGGGATCGGGCAAGTAAAACCTACGAGCAGTACTTC
>TRBV29-1|TRBJ1-1|few|TRBD1
CSAHTGAEAFF
TGCAGCGCTCACACAGGGGCTGAAGCTTTCTTT
>TRBV9|TRBJ2-1|.|.
CASSKAAVSYNEQFF
TGTGCCAGCAGCAAAGCAGCTGTATCCTACAATGAGCAGTTCTTC
>TRBV6-1|TRBJ2-1|.|TRBD1
CASSRDRWYNEQFF
TGTGCCAGCAGCCGGGACAGGTGGTACAATGAGCAGTTCTTC
>TRBV5-1|TRBJ2-5|.|TRBD2
CASSPPQAGAETQYF
TGCGCCAGCAGCCCCCCCCAAGCGGGAGCAGAGACCCAGTACTTC
>TRBV10-3|TRBJ1-1|.|TRBD1
CAISSQGGAFF
TGTGCCATCAGTTCACAGGGGGGAGCTTTCTTT
>TRBV9|TRBJ2-7|once|TRBD2
CASSVGGLADSYEQYF
TGTGCCAGCAGCGTAGGGGGCCTAGCGGATTCCTACGAGCAGTACTTC
>TRBV6-1|TRBJ2-7|.|TRBD1
CASSEGQDIYEQYF
TGTGCCAGCAGTGAGGGACAGGACATCTACGAGCAGTACTTC
>TRBV18|TRBJ2-1|.|TRBD2
CASSLLTSEQFF
TGTGCCAGCTCCCTACTGACTAGCGAGCAGTTCTTC
>TRBV5-1|TRBJ2-2|.|TRBD1
CASSWGQGGTGELFF
TGCGCCAGCAGCTGGGGACAGGGAGGAACCGGGGAGCTGTTTTTT
>TRBV5-1|TRBJ1-1|.|.
CASSSWPGSNTEAFF
TGCGCCAGCAGCTCCTGGCCCGGGTCCAACACTGAAGCTTTCTTT
>TRBV5-3|TRBJ2-7|.|.
CARSGERRYF
TGTGCCAGAAGCGGGGAGAGGCGGTACTTC
>TRBV27|TRBJ2-1|.|.
CASSLRERTYNEQFF
TGTGCCAGCAGTTTAAGGGAGAGAACTTACAATGAGCAGTTCTTC
>TRBV30|TRBJ1-2|.|.
CAWSGGSKLGGYTF
TGTGCCTGGAGTGGGGGCAGTAAGCTTGGAGGCTACACCTTC
>TRBV2|TRBJ2-2|.|TRBD1
CASSWDSHLNTGELFF
TGTGCCAGCAGCTGGGACAGCCACCTAAACACCGGGGAGCTGTTTTTT
>TRBV5-1|TRBJ2-1|.|.
CASSLGGTSSSYNEQFF
TGCGCCAGCAGCTTGGGAGGTACCTCGAGCTCCTACAATGAGCAGTTCTTC
>TRBV18|TRBJ2-7|.|.
CASSPAGSSYEQYF
TGTGCCAGCTCACCTGCAGGTTCCTCCTACGAGCAGTACTTC
>TRBV19|TRBJ1-1|.|.
CASRGGRPMNTEAFF
TGTGCCAGTAGGGGTGGGAGGCCTATGAACACTGAAGCTTTCTTT
>TRBV5-8|TRBJ2-6|.|TRBD1
CASSLVDRAILSGANVLTF
TGTGCCAGCAGCTTGGTTGACAGGGCGATATTGTCTGGGGCCAACGTCCTGACTTTC